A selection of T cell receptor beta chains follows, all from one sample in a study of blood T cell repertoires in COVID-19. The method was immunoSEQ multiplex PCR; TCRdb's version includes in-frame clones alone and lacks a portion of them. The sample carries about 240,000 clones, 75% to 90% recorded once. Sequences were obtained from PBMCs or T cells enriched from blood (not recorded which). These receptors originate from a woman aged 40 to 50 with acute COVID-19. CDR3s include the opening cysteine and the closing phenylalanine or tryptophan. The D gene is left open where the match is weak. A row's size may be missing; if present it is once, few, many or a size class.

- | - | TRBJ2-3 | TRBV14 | TGTGCCAGCAGCCAATTGAATAAACTGTTGGGCACAGATACGCAGTATTTT | CASSQLNKLLGTDTQYF
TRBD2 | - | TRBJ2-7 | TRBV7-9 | TGTGCCAGCAGCTCTAGCGGGAGCCCCTACGAGCAGTACTTC | CASSSSGSPYEQYF
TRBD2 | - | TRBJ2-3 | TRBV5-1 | TGCGCCAGCGGCGGACTAGCGGGAGGAACAGATACGCAGTATTTT | CASGGLAGGTDTQYF
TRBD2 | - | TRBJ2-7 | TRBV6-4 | TGTGCCAGCAGTGACTTCGGACTAGCGGGAGCCGCAAGAAAGTACGAGCAGTACTTC | CASSDFGLAGAARKYEQYF
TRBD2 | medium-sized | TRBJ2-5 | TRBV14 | TGTGCCAGCAGCCAAGGGCGGACTAGCAGACAAGAGACCCAGTACTTC | CASSQGRTSRQETQYF
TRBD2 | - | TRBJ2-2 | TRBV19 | TGTGCCAGTAGTCCTCGGACTAGCGGGAGGACCGGGGAGCTGTTTTTT | CASSPRTSGRTGELFF
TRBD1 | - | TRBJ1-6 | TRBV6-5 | TGTGCCAGCGACCCGGGACAGGGATATGGTTCACCCCTCCACTTT | CASDPGQGYGSPLHF
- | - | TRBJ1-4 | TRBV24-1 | TGTGCCACCAGTGAACCGGATTCTTCTAGGGAAAAACTGTTTTTT | CATSEPDSSREKLFF
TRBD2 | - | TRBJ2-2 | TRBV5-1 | TGCGCCAGCAGTTCCGGGACTAGCGGATACACCGGGGAGCTGTTTTTT | CASSSGTSGYTGELFF
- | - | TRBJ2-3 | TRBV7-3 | TGTGCCAGCAGCTGGCGGAACACAGATACGCAGTATTTT | CASSWRNTDTQYF
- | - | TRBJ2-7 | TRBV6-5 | TGTGCCAGCACCCCAGGGGGGCACAGCTACGAGCAGTACTTC | CASTPGGHSYEQYF
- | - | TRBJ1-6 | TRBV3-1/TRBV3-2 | TGTGCCAGCAGCCAACAGGGAAATTCACCCCTCCACTTT | CASSQQGNSPLHF
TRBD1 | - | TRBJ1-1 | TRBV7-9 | TGTGCCAGCAGCTTAGCCAGGACAGGGCGGACTGAAGCTTTCTTT | CASSLARTGRTEAFF
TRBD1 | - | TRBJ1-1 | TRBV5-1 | TGCGCCAGCAGCTCAGGACAGGGGCACTTTGAAGCTTTCTTT | CASSSGQGHFEAFF
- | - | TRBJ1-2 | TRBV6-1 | TGTGCCAGCAGTGAAGCAAACAGTTACTATGGCTACACCTTC | CASSEANSYYGYTF
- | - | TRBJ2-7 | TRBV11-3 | TGTGCCAGCAGCTTAGGGGCCTCAAGTACCTACGAGCAGTACTTC | CASSLGASSTYEQYF
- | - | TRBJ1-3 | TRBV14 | TGTGCCAGCAGCCAATTCCACTCTGGAAACACCATATATTTT | CASSQFHSGNTIYF
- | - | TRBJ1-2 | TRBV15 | TGTGCCACCAGCAGAGATTCCTACGGCTACACCTTC | CATSRDSYGYTF
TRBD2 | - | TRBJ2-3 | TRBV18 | TGTGCCAGCGATGTTAGCGGGAGCCGCACAGATACGCAGTATTTT | CASDVSGSRTDTQYF
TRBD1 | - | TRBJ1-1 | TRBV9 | TGTGCCAGCAGCGTTGTACAGGGGTTGGGCGCTGAAGCTTTCTTT | CASSVVQGLGAEAFF
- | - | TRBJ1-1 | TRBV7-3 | TGTGCCAGCAGCCCGTTTATGTTGGCCACTGAAGCTTTCTTT | CASSPFMLATEAFF
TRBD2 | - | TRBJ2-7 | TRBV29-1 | TGCAGCACCCGGGGAGGGACGCGAAACGAGCAGTACTTC | CSTRGGTRNEQYF
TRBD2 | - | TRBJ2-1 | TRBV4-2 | TGTGCCAGCAGCCATACTAGCGGGTTAAATGAGCAGTTCTTC | CASSHTSGLNEQFF
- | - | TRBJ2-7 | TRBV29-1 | TGCAGCGTTGAAATAACAGGCACCTACGAGCAGTACTTC | CSVEITGTYEQYF
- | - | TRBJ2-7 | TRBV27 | TGTGCCAGCAGTTTTAGCATCGGAAACCTCTACGAGCAGTACTTC | CASSFSIGNLYEQYF
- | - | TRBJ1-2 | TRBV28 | TGTGCCAGCAGCCCCTTTGTCAGACTGAACTATGGCTACACCTTC | CASSPFVRLNYGYTF
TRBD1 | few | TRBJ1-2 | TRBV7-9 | TGTGCCAGCAGCTTCGACGGGACAGGGGATGGCTACACCTTC | CASSFDGTGDGYTF